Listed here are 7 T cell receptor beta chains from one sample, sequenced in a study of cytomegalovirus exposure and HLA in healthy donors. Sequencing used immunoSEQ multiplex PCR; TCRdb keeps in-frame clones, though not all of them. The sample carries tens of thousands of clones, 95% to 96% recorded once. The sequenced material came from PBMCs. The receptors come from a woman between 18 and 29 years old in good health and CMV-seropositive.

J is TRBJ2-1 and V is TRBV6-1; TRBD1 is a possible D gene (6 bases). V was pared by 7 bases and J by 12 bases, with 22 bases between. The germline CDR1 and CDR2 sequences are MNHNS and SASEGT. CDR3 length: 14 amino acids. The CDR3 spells CASTRRGTPFVQFF. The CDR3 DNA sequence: TGTGCCAGCACCCGAAGGGGGACGCCGTTTGTGCAGTTCTTC.

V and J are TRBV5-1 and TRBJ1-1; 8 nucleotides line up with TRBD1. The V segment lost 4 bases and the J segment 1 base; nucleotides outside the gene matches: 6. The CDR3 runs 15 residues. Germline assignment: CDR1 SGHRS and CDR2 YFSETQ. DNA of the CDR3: TGCGCCAGCAGCCGCGGACAGGGTAAGAACACTGAAGCTTTCTTT. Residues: CASSRGQGKNTEAFF. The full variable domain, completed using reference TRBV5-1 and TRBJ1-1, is KAGVTQTPRYLIKTRGQQVTLSCSPISGHRSVSWYQQTPGQGLQFLFEYFSETQRNKGNFPGRFSGRQFSNSRSEMNVSTLELGDSALYLCASSRGQGKNTEAFFGQGTRLTVV.

CDR3 bases: TGTGCCAGCACCGAGACCGGGGAGCTGTTTTTT. The encoded protein is CASTETGELFF. The chain links TRBV7-9 to TRBJ2-2; D unclear. Germline V gene data show CDR1 as SEHNR and CDR2 as FQNEAQ (reference sequence). The CDR3 covers 11 residues. The V end lost 7 bases, the J end lost 5 bases, and 5 bases lay between the germline ends.

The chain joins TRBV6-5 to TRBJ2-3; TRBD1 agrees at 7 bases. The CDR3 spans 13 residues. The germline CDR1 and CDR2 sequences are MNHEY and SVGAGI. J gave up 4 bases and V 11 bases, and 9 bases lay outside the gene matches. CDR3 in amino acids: CASGRGRADTQYF. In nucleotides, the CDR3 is TGTGCCTCGGGAAGGGGGCGAGCAGATACGCAGTATTTT.

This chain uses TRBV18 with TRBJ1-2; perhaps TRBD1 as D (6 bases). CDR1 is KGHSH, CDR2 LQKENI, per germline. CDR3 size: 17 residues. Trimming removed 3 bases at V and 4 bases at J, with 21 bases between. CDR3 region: CASSPVEVGTHGYGYTF. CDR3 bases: TGTGCCAGCTCACCTGTTGAAGTCGGGACACATGGCTATGGCTACACCTTC.

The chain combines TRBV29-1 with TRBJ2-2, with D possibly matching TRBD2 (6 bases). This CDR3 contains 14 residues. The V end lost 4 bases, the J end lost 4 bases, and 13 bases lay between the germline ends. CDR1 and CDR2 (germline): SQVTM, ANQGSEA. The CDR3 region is CSVGGVVSTGELFF. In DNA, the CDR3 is TGCAGCGTTGGGGGGGTAGTTTCCACCGGGGAGCTGTTTTTT.

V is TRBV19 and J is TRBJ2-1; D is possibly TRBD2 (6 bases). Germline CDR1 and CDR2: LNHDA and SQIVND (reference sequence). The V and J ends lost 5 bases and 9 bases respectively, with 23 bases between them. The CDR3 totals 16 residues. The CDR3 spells CASSSSTRLGGREQFF. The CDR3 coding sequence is TGTGCCAGTAGTTCCTCGACAAGGTTAGGAGGGCGTGAGCAGTTCTTC.